The next 8 T cell receptor beta chains were all read from a single sample in a study of CD8+CD57+ T cells in acquired aplastic anemia. For CDR3 and TCR beta VDJ profiling, genomic DNA was the template used. TCRdb recomputed calls from the reads with MiXCR, one row per CDR3 protein. The sample holds about 220,000 distinct CDR3 sequences, roughly 33% seen once. The sample comprised sorted CD4+, CD8+, or CD8+CD57+ T cells (not recorded which) from PBMCs. These receptors originate from a human donor in good health, serving as a control.

This clonotype was recorded many times. The V gene is TRBV5-1, the J gene TRBJ2-1; 9 bases line up with TRBD1. The CDR3 consists of 18 residues. J lost 7 bases, V lost 4 bases, and 18 bases had no gene match. Germline lookup yields CDR1 SGHRS and CDR2 YFSETQ. The CDR3 is CASSPQIGRTGVGNEQFF. DNA of the CDR3: TGCGCCAGCAGCCCCCAAATCGGGCGGACAGGGGTAGGGAATGAGCAGTTCTTC.

Of note for this clonotype: This sequence may be a read error, since a much larger clone differs from it by one base. The chain uses TRBV4-2 and TRBJ2-7, with 7 bases fitting TRBD2. CDR1 is LGHNA, CDR2 YNFKEQ, per germline. The CDR3 has 15 residues. The CDR3 DNA sequence: TGTGCCAGCGGCCAAGACTGGGCGGGAGCCAGCCTCCCGTACTTC. This sequence encodes CASGQDWAGASLPYF.

About this clonotype itself: The junction and the germline gene differ at one end; a read error may be behind it. V gene TRBV5-1 combines with J gene TRBJ1-6; 7 bases line up with TRBD1. Looked up from germline, CDR1 is SGHRS and CDR2 is YFSETQ. The CDR3 has 17 residues. The CDR3 sequence is CASRLDPGQSYNSPLHF. The CDR3 nucleotides are TGCGCCAGCCGCTTGGACCCGGGACAGTCCTATAATTCACCCCTCCACTTT. Full variable domain (outside the CDR3, taken from reference TRBV5-1 and TRBJ1-6): KAGVTQTPRYLIKTRGQQVTLSCSPISGHRSVSWYQQTPGQGLQFLFEYFSETQRNKGNFPGRFSGRQFSNSRSEMNVSTLELGDSALYLCASRLDPGQSYNSPLHFGNGTRLTVT.

This clonotype came up many times. The rearrangement uses TRBV4-1 and TRBJ2-7; 8 positions match TRBD1. Germline CDR1 MGHRA, CDR2 YSYEKL. The CDR3 consists of 16 residues. The V and J ends lost 1 base and 4 bases, in that order; junction bases with no gene match: 9. The CDR3 DNA is TGCGCCAGCAGCCAAGGGGGTCGGACAGGGATTTACGAGCAGTACTTC. It is translated as CASSQGGRTGIYEQYF.

The CDR3: CASSLNPPYSGNTIYF. The CDR3 DNA reads as TGTGCCAGCAGCTTGAATCCCCCGTACTCTGGAAACACCATATATTTT. V gene TRBV5-5 combines with J gene TRBJ1-3; no firm D call. There are 16 residues in the CDR3. Deletions cut 1 base from V and 0 bases from J, with 11 bases between. The germline V gene encodes CDR1 SGHKS and CDR2 YYEKEE (reference sequence).

The table lists this clonotype with many counts. This rearrangement joins TRBV19 to TRBJ1-3; 7 bases agree with TRBD1. V was pared by 7 bases and J by 0 bases, with 9 bases of the junction left unmatched. This CDR3 is built from 16 residues. Germline CDR1 reads LNHDA; CDR2 reads SQIVND (reference sequence). The CDR3 protein is CASKRDSGVSGNTIYF. The CDR3 DNA reads as TGTGCCAGTAAGCGGGACAGTGGAGTCTCTGGAAACACCATATATTTT.

The chain has TRBV5-1 and TRBJ1-2, with a tentative D call TRBD1 (5 bases). Trimming removed 5 bases from V and 3 bases from J, with 14 bases in between. Germline V CDR1 and CDR2: SGHRS, YFSETQ. The length of the CDR3 is 14 residues. The CDR3 region is CASRIGTAHYGYTF. The CDR3 bases are TGCGCCAGCAGGATCGGGACGGCACACTATGGCTACACCTTC.

The rearrangement uses TRBV2 and TRBJ1-2, with TRBD1 identical over 10 bases. V gave up 5 bases and J gave up 4 bases; unmatched junction bases: 10. This CDR3 region has 16 residues. Germline values: CDR1 SNHLY, CDR2 FYNNEI. This CDR3 is CASSSIGQGVAYGYTF. CDR3 in DNA: TGTGCCAGCAGTTCAATCGGACAGGGGGTGGCCTATGGCTACACCTTC.